The 4 T cell receptor beta chains reported below all come from one sample, sequenced in a study of blood T cells in healthy people across ages. A sample-barcoded 5' primer and a J-beta primer mix were used in a second PCR of about 7 to 12 cycles. TCRdb itself ran the 5' RACE reads through MiXCR, one entry per CDR3 protein. Of 1.4 million to 1.5 million distinct CDR3 sequences listed, around two fifths are singletons. The specimen was blood. The receptors originated from a woman under 30 in good health.

This chain connects TRBV6-5 to TRBJ1-5, with unresolved D. Germline CDR1 and CDR2: MNHEY and SVGAGI. V lost 4 bases and J 0 bases, leaving 10 bases between the germline ends. The CDR3 extends over 15 amino acids. The CDR3 reads CASSSQKYSNQPQHF. CDR3 coding DNA: TGTGCCAGCAGTTCACAGAAGTATAGCAATCAGCCCCAGCATTTT.

This clonotype was observed a handful of times. No DNA is shown, since the ends of the CDR3 on it are uncertain; the CDR3 is the one TCRdb lists. The chain is built from TRBV24-1 and TRBJ2-3; the D call of TRBD1 is as the table states it, not checked on the DNA. From germline, CDR1 is KGHDR and CDR2 SFDVKD. The length of the CDR3 is 15 amino acids, counting both ends. The CDR3 spells CATSVPGISTDTQYF.

J is TRBJ2-7 and V is TRBV12-3 or TRBV12-4, with 10 positions matching TRBD2. The CDR3 is 16 residues long. The ends lost 6 bases at V and 7 bases at J; junction bases unmatched: 15. CDR3 nucleotides: TGTGCCAGCAGCCCCCGACAAGCGGGGGGGCTAGATGAGCAGTACTTC. It is translated as CASSPRQAGGLDEQYF.

Only a few counts were recorded for this clonotype. The rearrangement joins TRBV20-1 to TRBJ2-5; no firm D call. This CDR3 spans 13 amino acids. Germline V gene lookup returns CDR1 DFQATT and CDR2 SNEGSKA (reference sequence). Trimming took off 2 bases at V and 2 bases at J, with 9 bases between the two ends. CDR3 amino acids: CSARKLPQETQYF. CDR3 coding DNA: TGCAGTGCTAGAAAGTTGCCTCAAGAGACCCAGTACTTC.